Presented here are 23 T cell receptor beta chains from one specimen sequenced in a study of blood T cell repertoires in COVID-19. Assay: immunoSEQ multiplex PCR; the TCRdb copy retains only in-frame clones and omits some. The sample lists roughly 72,000 clones, roughly 82% seen once, with approximately 13% in the top ten. The sample taken for sequencing was peripheral blood. Receptor source: a woman of 80 years or more with acute or convalescent COVID-19.

The chain recombines TRBV24-1 with TRBJ2-1; 7 bases fit TRBD2. The CDR3 runs 16 residues. V shed 4 bases and J 5 bases; nucleotides not matched to a gene: 10. CDR1 and CDR2 (germline): KGHDR, SFDVKD. As DNA, the CDR3 is TGTGCCACCAGTGACGCGGGAGCCCGTGATCACAATGAGCAGTTCTTC. Translation gives CATSDAGARDHNEQFF.

This clone was seen a single time. The chain combines TRBV19 with TRBJ1-1, with 8 bases fitting TRBD1. Germline V gives CDR1 LNHDA, CDR2 SQIVND (reference sequence). The CDR3 covers 13 residues. Losses at the gene ends were 6 bases for V and 5 bases for J; bases not matched to a gene: 5. CDR3 in amino acids: CASSVTGVTEAFF. In nucleotides, the CDR3 is TGTGCCAGTAGCGTGACAGGGGTAACTGAAGCTTTCTTT.

V and J are TRBV6-1 and TRBJ2-1, with 7 bases identical to TRBD1. Germline assignment: CDR1 MNHNS and CDR2 SASEGT. The V segment lost 1 base and the J segment 3 bases; nucleotides outside the gene matches: 3. The CDR3 length is 15 residues. This CDR3 reads CASSEGQGGYNEQFF. DNA of the CDR3: TGTGCCAGCAGTGAAGGACAGGGCGGCTACAATGAGCAGTTCTTC.

The chain combines TRBV29-1 with TRBJ2-2; TRBD2 matches at 13 bases. The CDR3 is 14 residues long. V lost 6 bases to trimming and J lost 7 bases; unmatched junction nucleotides: 5. Germline CDR1 reads SQVTM; CDR2 reads ANQGSEA. The CDR3 loop is CSVATSGRIGELFF. CDR3 DNA sequence: TGCAGCGTCGCGACTAGCGGGAGGATCGGGGAGCTGTTTTTT.

The chain carries TRBV20-1 and TRBJ1-1; unclear D gene. CDR3 length equals 11 residues. CDR1 and CDR2 from the germline V gene are DFQATT and SNEGSKA (reference sequence). Trimming left V 3 bases short and J 8 bases short, with 10 bases between. The CDR3 nucleotides are TGCAGTGCTAGGCAATCAGGAGAAGCTTTCTTT. This gives the protein CSARQSGEAFF.

J is TRBJ1-4 and V is TRBV15; the D gene is possibly TRBD1 (6 bases). V lost 0 bases, J lost 7 bases, and 15 bases lay in between. Per germline, CDR1 LNHNV and CDR2 YYDKDF (reference sequence). The CDR3 covers 16 residues. The CDR3 coding sequence is TGTGCCACCAGCAGAGATAGGGGGGGGCTGGGTGAAAAACTGTTTTTT. This encodes CATSRDRGGLGEKLFF.

The V gene is TRBV5-1, the J gene TRBJ2-5; D is perhaps TRBD1 (5 bases). This CDR3 has 16 amino acids. Trimming shortened V by 0 bases and J by 1 base, and 13 bases separated the two germline ends. Germline CDR1 SGHRS, CDR2 YFSETQ. CDR3 loop: CASSLAGAGFQETQYF. CDR3 DNA sequence: TGCGCCAGCAGCTTGGCGGGTGCAGGGTTCCAAGAGACCCAGTACTTC. Looking up the rest from reference TRBV5-1 and TRBJ2-5 gives the full variable domain: KAGVTQTPRYLIKTRGQQVTLSCSPISGHRSVSWYQQTPGQGLQFLFEYFSETQRNKGNFPGRFSGRQFSNSRSEMNVSTLELGDSALYLCASSLAGAGFQETQYFGPGTRLLVL.

The chain is built from TRBV7-9 and TRBJ2-3, with TRBD2 matching 13 bases. The CDR3 is 15 amino acids. Germline V gives CDR1 SEHNR, CDR2 FQNEAQ (reference sequence). V shed 3 bases, J shed 3 bases, and the junction held 0 bases outside the gene matches. DNA for the CDR3: TGTGCCAGCAGCTTGACTAGCGGGAGGACAGATACGCAGTATTTT. Protein product: CASSLTSGRTDTQYF.

The chain is built from TRBV5-4 and TRBJ2-5; perhaps TRBD2 as D (5 bases). The CDR3 is 16 amino acids. V lost 2 bases to trimming and J lost 1 base, with 15 bases between them. Germline lookup yields CDR1 SGHNT and CDR2 YYREEE (reference sequence). The DNA of the CDR3 is TGTGCCAGCAGCTTTCCCGAACGGGGTTCCCAAGAGACCCAGTACTTC. As protein: CASSFPERGSQETQYF. The full variable domain, completed using reference TRBV5-4 and TRBJ2-5, is ETGVTQSPTHLIKTRGQQVTLRCSSQSGHNTVSWYQQALGQGPQFIFQYYREEENGRGNFPPRFSGLQFPNYSSELNVNALELDDSALYLCASSFPERGSQETQYFGPGTRLLVL.

V gene TRBV5-1 combines with J gene TRBJ2-7, with TRBD2 identical over 14 bases. The CDR3 covers 16 residues. Germline values: CDR1 SGHRS, CDR2 YFSETQ. Trimming removed 4 bases from V and 2 bases from J; junction bases left unmatched: 5. The CDR3 here is CASSGTSGSTAYEQYF. The DNA for the CDR3 is TGCGCCAGCAGCGGGACTAGCGGGAGCACCGCCTACGAGCAGTACTTC.

The V and J genes are TRBV6-5 and TRBJ1-2; 8 bases are a match to TRBD1. The V segment lost 6 bases and the J segment 2 bases; nucleotides outside the gene matches: 5. Germline lookup yields CDR1 MNHEY and CDR2 SVGAGI. The CDR3 has 14 residues. DNA for the CDR3: TGTGCCAGCAGGCAGGGGGCGCGGAACTATGGCTACACCTTC. Translating gives CASRQGARNYGYTF.

The rearrangement links TRBV28 to TRBJ1-1, with no clear D. V lost 0 bases and J lost 1, with 6 bases in between. The CDR3 runs to 14 residues. Germline-derived CDR1 and CDR2 are MDHEN and SYDVKM. The CDR3 bases are TGTGCCAGCAGTTTATGGATCGGGAACACTGAAGCTTTCTTT. Its protein product is CASSLWIGNTEAFF.

The chain carries TRBV24-1 and TRBJ2-6; tentative D call: TRBD2 (5 bases). Germline V lookup: CDR1 KGHDR, CDR2 SFDVKD. The CDR3 has 15 residues. The ends were cut back, 2 bases at V and 1 base at J, with 5 bases in the middle. This CDR3 reads CATSDSGSGANVLTF. Written as DNA, the CDR3 is TGTGCCACCAGTGATTCGGGGTCTGGGGCCAACGTCCTGACTTTC.

The V and J genes are TRBV19 and TRBJ2-7; D may be TRBD2 (6 bases). Germline V CDR1 and CDR2: LNHDA, SQIVND (reference sequence). The CDR3 is 15 amino acids. V dropped 9 bases and J dropped 7 bases, with 25 bases sitting between them. In DNA form, the CDR3 reads TGTGCCAGGACCCTCCGGGACGGGAGATTTCGGGAGCAGTACTTC. Amino acids: CARTLRDGRFREQYF.

The chain joins TRBV5-1 to TRBJ2-1; 9 nucleotides match TRBD1. Trimming took 5 bases from V and 1 from J; bases not matched to a gene: 4. Germline V gene sequence: CDR1 SGHRS, CDR2 YFSETQ. The CDR3 contains 15 residues. CDR3 coding DNA: TGCGCCAGCAGACTCGGACAGGGGTCCTACAATGAGCAGTTCTTC. This translates into CASRLGQGSYNEQFF.

This clone appeared a few times. The chain is built from TRBV7-8 and TRBJ2-7; 9 bases are a match to TRBD2. The germline CDR1 and CDR2 sequences are SGHVS and FQNEAQ. V shed 0 bases, J shed 3 bases, and the junction held 3 bases outside the gene matches. This CDR3 contains 15 residues. CDR3 sequence: CASSLAPSGNYEQYF. The CDR3, as DNA: TGTGCCAGCAGCTTAGCCCCTAGCGGGAACTACGAGCAGTACTTC.

The CDR3: CATSSDSNYGYTF. The CDR3 DNA follows: TGTGCCACCAGCTCGGACAGTAACTATGGCTACACCTTC. V is TRBV24-1 and J is TRBJ1-2, with a tentative D call TRBD1 (6 bases). The CDR3 is 13 residues long. Germline V gene lookup returns CDR1 KGHDR and CDR2 SFDVKD. V was clipped by 7 bases and J by 1 base, with 9 bases between them.

The rearrangement links TRBV27 to TRBJ1-1; TRBD1 might be the D (5 bases). Trimming shortened V by 0 bases and J by 4 bases, and 15 bases separated the two germline ends. The V gene's germline CDR1 is MNHEY and CDR2 SMNVEV (reference sequence). The CDR3 has 16 amino acids. Written as DNA, the CDR3 is TGTGCCAGCAGTTTATCGAGTGGGGCCGGGGGCACTGAAGCTTTCTTT. It specifies CASSLSSGAGGTEAFF.

This clone was detected only once. The chain carries TRBV11-3 and TRBJ2-1; TRBD1 matches at 12 bases. This CDR3 region has 15 residues. The germline CDR1 and CDR2 sequences are SGHNT and YENEEA. V lost 5 bases and J lost 4; bases outside the gene matches: 3. The CDR3 spells CASSRDRGLYNEQFF. Written as DNA, the CDR3 is TGTGCCAGCAGCAGGGACAGGGGGCTTTACAATGAGCAGTTCTTC.

The CDR3 here is CASSGSGQPRSSYEQYF. In DNA, the CDR3 is TGTGCCAGCAGTGGATCGGGACAGCCAAGATCCTCCTACGAGCAGTACTTC. This sequence joins TRBV6-6 and TRBJ2-7; 7 bases are shared with TRBD1. V was clipped by 5 bases and J by 0 bases; unmatched bases: 13. There are 17 residues in the CDR3. CDR1 and CDR2 from the germline V gene are MNHNY and SVGAGI (reference sequence).

This clone appeared many times. The same CDR3 is also encoded by other DNA sequences in this sample. The chain joins TRBV30 to TRBJ1-5; D unresolved. CDR1 is GTSNPN, CDR2 SVGIG, per germline (reference sequence). CDR3 length equals 15 residues. V lost 6 bases, J lost 0 bases, and 15 bases lay in between. The CDR3 DNA reads TGTGCCTGTAACCTCGGGAGCAATAGCAATCAGCCCCAGCATTTT. Residues: CACNLGSNSNQPQHF.

The V and J genes are TRBV3-1 (or the pseudogene TRBV3-2) and TRBJ2-7; D is possibly TRBD2 (5 bases). This CDR3 spans 12 amino acids. Trimming left V 1 base short and J 8 bases short, with 9 bases between. The V gene's germline CDR1 is LGHDT and CDR2 YNNKEL (reference sequence). CDR3 nucleotide sequence: TGTGCCAGCAGCCAAGTACGGGAAAAGCAGTACTTC. This encodes CASSQVREKQYF.

The rearrangement links TRBV28 to TRBJ1-1; D may be TRBD1 (5 bases). Germline V gene data show CDR1 as MDHEN and CDR2 as SYDVKM. With 7 bases removed from V and 3 bases from J, the gap between germline ends came to 12 bases. This CDR3 region has 13 residues. CDR3 loop: CASTGGLDTEAFF. CDR3 in DNA: TGTGCCAGCACGGGGGGACTGGACACTGAAGCTTTCTTT.